These T cell receptor beta chains were read from a single sample in a study of spatial heterogeneity in lung cancer. MiXCR was run by TCRdb on the 5' RACE reads, yielding one entry per CDR3 protein. The repertoire holds tens of thousands of distinct CDR3 sequences, roughly 8% seen once, with roughly 7% in the top ten. The sequences come from PBMCs, collected at surgery. Receptor source: a male donor with early-stage non-small cell lung cancer. Each CDR3 is given with its conserved first and last residue. A D gene is named only where the DNA matches it firmly. A row's size may be missing; if present it is once, few, many or a size class.

V	size	J	length	D	CDR3	DNA
TRBV3-1	many	TRBJ2-7	16	TRBD2	CASSPPGLAGSYEQYF	TGTGCCAGCAGCCCCCCGGGACTAGCGGGATCCTACGAGCAGTACTTC
TRBV4-3	few	TRBJ2-7	15	NA	CASSQNWAATYEQYF	TGCGCCAGCAGCCAAAACTGGGCAGCGACCTACGAGCAGTACTTC
TRBV7-2	many	TRBJ1-2	14	NA	CASSLTPLHYGYTF	TGTGCCAGCAGCTTAACCCCGCTTCACTATGGCTACACCTTC
TRBV6-5	NA	TRBJ2-1	15	TRBD1	CASSYSGQGLDEQFF	TGTGCCAGCAGTTACTCGGGACAGGGGTTGGATGAGCAGTTCTTC
TRBV30	NA	TRBJ1-5	15	NA	CAWSVLGYSNQPQHF	TGTGCCTGGAGTGTACTTGGATATAGCAATCAGCCCCAGCATTTT
TRBV6-2/TRBV6-3	NA	TRBJ2-7	12	NA	CASRGPTREQYF	TGTGCCAGCAGGGGCCCCACGAGGGAGCAGTACTTC
TRBV19	many	TRBJ2-1	10	NA	CASGPSKQFF	TGTGCCAGTGGCCCCAGTAAGCAGTTCTTC
TRBV12-3/TRBV12-4	few	TRBJ1-3	17	NA	CASSFHLGGDSGNTIYF	TGTGCCAGCAGTTTCCACCTCGGTGGCGACTCTGGAAACACCATATATTTT
TRBV3-1	NA	TRBJ1-1	12	NA	CASSRRGVEAFF	TGTGCCAGCAGCCGGCGGGGGGTAGAAGCTTTCTTT
TRBV12-3/TRBV12-4	NA	TRBJ2-7	15	NA	CASSLRTRGIVEQYF	TGTGCCAGCAGTCTCCGGACTAGGGGGATTGTCGAGCAGTACTTC
TRBV5-5	many	TRBJ1-2	14	TRBD1	CASRSPGGGLGYTF	TGTGCCAGCAGATCCCCAGGGGGGGGCCTTGGCTACACCTTC
TRBV7-2	many	TRBJ1-1	16	NA	CASSPSWAFQGTEAFF	TGTGCCAGCAGCCCGAGCTGGGCTTTCCAAGGCACTGAAGCTTTCTTT
TRBV29-1	NA	TRBJ2-5	11	NA	CSVGRDETQYF	TGCAGCGTTGGCAGGGATGAGACCCAGTACTTC
TRBV18	many	TRBJ2-3	16	TRBD1	CASSPTGTGGSDTQYF	TGTGCCAGCTCACCCACCGGGACAGGGGGCTCAGATACGCAGTATTTT
TRBV4-2	many	TRBJ2-7	17	TRBD2	CASSQEGGLAGAYEQYF	TGTGCCAGCAGCCAAGAGGGAGGACTAGCGGGAGCCTACGAGCAGTACTTC
TRBV11-2	many	TRBJ2-2	13	NA	CASGAEYTGELFF	TGTGCCTCCGGGGCAGAATACACCGGGGAGCTGTTTTTT
TRBV7-2	NA	TRBJ2-5	13	NA	CASSLGLGKTQYF	TGTGCCAGCAGCTTAGGTCTTGGCAAGACCCAGTACTTC
TRBV29-1	many	TRBJ1-3	12	NA	CSVVDGGNTIYF	TGCAGCGTTGTGGATGGAGGAAACACCATATATTTT
TRBV12-3/TRBV12-4	many	TRBJ1-4	17	NA	CASSFSLSFATNEKLFF	TGTGCCAGCAGTTTTTCCCTCAGCTTTGCAACTAATGAAAAACTGTTTTTT
TRBV5-1	few	TRBJ2-1	16	TRBD2	CASSLMVLAGADEQFF	TGCGCCAGCAGCTTGATGGTTCTAGCGGGAGCTGATGAGCAGTTCTTC
TRBV9	many	TRBJ2-4	14	TRBD1	CASSAGTVKNIQYF	TGTGCCAGCAGCGCCGGGACAGTAAAAAACATTCAGTACTTC
TRBV30	few	TRBJ2-3	13	NA	CAWETDPTDTQYF	TGTGCCTGGGAGACAGACCCCACAGATACGCAGTATTTT
TRBV30	few	TRBJ1-3	14	NA	CAWSPGLSGNTIYF	TGTGCCTGGTCCCCGGGCCTCTCTGGAAACACCATATATTTT
TRBV6-6	few	TRBJ1-1	12	NA	CASNGGNTEAFF	TGTGCCAGCAATGGGGGGAACACTGAAGCTTTCTTT
TRBV15	many	TRBJ2-1	16	TRBD2	CATSSHQKAGNNEQFF	TGTGCCACCAGCTCGCATCAGAAAGCGGGGAACAATGAGCAGTTCTTC
TRBV30	NA	TRBJ1-1	13	NA	CAWSVKSDTEAFF	TGTGCCTGGAGTGTAAAGAGTGACACTGAAGCTTTCTTT
TRBV27	many	TRBJ2-5	15	NA	CASSLYGENQETQYF	TGTGCCAGCAGTTTGTATGGGGAGAACCAAGAGACCCAGTACTTC
TRBV7-8	NA	TRBJ2-7	14	TRBD2	CASSLNLAGYEQYF	TGTGCCAGCAGCTTAAATTTAGCGGGGTACGAGCAGTACTTC
TRBV20-1	many	TRBJ2-1	15	TRBD2	CSARDITSGYNEQFF	TGCAGTGCTAGAGATATAACTAGCGGATACAATGAGCAGTTCTTC
TRBV7-2	many	TRBJ2-7	16	TRBD2	CASSLLGLAGAYEQYF	TGTGCCAGCAGCTTATTAGGACTAGCGGGTGCCTACGAGCAGTACTTC
TRBV20-1	NA	TRBJ2-1	15	NA	CSARADPIVDNEQFF	TGCAGTGCTAGAGCGGACCCCATAGTAGACAATGAGCAGTTCTTC
TRBV9	NA	TRBJ2-7	13	NA	CASSVAGEYEQYF	TGTGCCAGCAGCGTAGCTGGGGAGTACGAGCAGTACTTC
TRBV24-1	many	TRBJ1-1	13	NA	CATSDHLNTEAFF	TGTGCCACCAGTGATCACTTGAACACTGAAGCTTTCTTT